The 10 T cell receptor beta chains given below trace back to one sample, sequenced in a study of shared clonotypes between healthy human individuals. Repertoires were generated with immunoSEQ multiplex PCR, while TCRdb's copy carries only in-frame clones and drops some. This sample yields 490,000 or so clones, of which around 80% are seen a single time; approximately 12% belongs to the top ten. Material: PBMCs. These receptors were obtained from a woman aged 40 to 55 in good health. Some clones in this sample may be carry-over from other donors' samples.

This chain links TRBV5-1 with TRBJ1-2; 7 nucleotides agree with TRBD1. The trim removed 0 bases at V and 4 bases at J, leaving 6 bases unmatched. The CDR3 has 15 amino acids. CDR1 and CDR2 from the germline V gene are SGHRS and YFSETQ. The chain's CDR3 is CASSLAGAGGYGYTF. In DNA, the CDR3 is TGCGCCAGCAGCTTGGCCGGGGCAGGGGGCTATGGCTACACCTTC.

The V gene is TRBV30, the J gene TRBJ2-7, with D perhaps being TRBD1 or TRBD2 (5 bases each). Trimming stripped 2 bases from V and 2 bases from J, with 13 bases between. This CDR3 is built from 14 residues. CDR1 GTSNPN and CDR2 SVGIG come from the germline V gene (reference sequence). CDR3: CAWSPGTVTYEQYF. For the CDR3, the DNA is TGTGCCTGGAGTCCCGGGACGGTGACCTACGAGCAGTACTTC.

The chain is built from TRBV9 and TRBJ1-1; tentative D call: TRBD1 (5 bases). The CDR3 runs to 14 residues. V gave up 3 bases and J gave up 0 bases, with 9 bases separating them. Germline V CDR1 and CDR2: SGDLS, YYNGEE. Here the CDR3 reads CASSADRVNTEAFF. For the CDR3, the DNA is TGTGCCAGCAGCGCCGACAGAGTGAACACTGAAGCTTTCTTT.

Only a few counts were recorded for this clone. The identical CDR3 is also encoded by other nucleotide sequences in the sample. V gene TRBV15 combines with J gene TRBJ2-3; 7 bases are a match to TRBD1. This CDR3 has 17 amino acids. After removal of 1 base from V and 0 bases from J, the junction contained 7 bases not matched to a gene. Per the germline V gene, CDR1 is LNHNV and CDR2 is YYDKDF (reference sequence). This CDR3 is CATSRGTGTASTDTQYF. Here the CDR3 DNA reads TGTGCCACCAGCAGAGGGACCGGGACAGCAAGCACAGATACGCAGTATTTT.

This clone showed up many times. Other DNA sequences within the sample encode an identical CDR3. V is TRBV13 and J is TRBJ2-7, with D unresolved. Per germline, CDR1 PRHDT and CDR2 FYEKMQ (reference sequence). V dropped 1 base and J dropped 9 bases, with 16 bases sitting between them. The CDR3 consists of 14 residues. CDR3 coding DNA: TGTGCCAGCAGCTTAGCGTCAGCCCCTCGGGTGCAGTACTTC. Translating gives CASSLASAPRVQYF.

The chain couples TRBV6-6 to TRBJ1-2, with 7 bases fitting TRBD1. The CDR3 runs to 13 residues. CDR1 is MNHNY and CDR2 is SVGAGI in the germline V gene (reference sequence). V lost 4 bases, J lost 6 bases, and 5 bases stayed unmatched. This CDR3 reads CASSFTGEDGYTF. The CDR3 DNA follows: TGTGCCAGCAGTTTTACAGGGGAAGATGGCTACACCTTC.

V is TRBV9 and J is TRBJ2-3; TRBD2 matches at 8 bases. Germline CDR1 SGDLS, CDR2 YYNGEE. V shed 1 base and J 2 bases; nucleotides not matched to a gene: 6. The CDR3 runs to 16 residues. Here the CDR3 reads CASSVLREAFTDTQYF. CDR3 DNA: TGTGCCAGCAGCGTACTGCGGGAGGCCTTCACAGATACGCAGTATTTT. The complete variable domain, with remaining parts taken from reference TRBV9 and TRBJ2-3, reads DSGVTQTPKHLITATGQRVTLRCSPRSGDLSVYWYQQSLDQGLQFLIQYYNGEERAKGNILERFSAQQFPDLHSELNLSSLELGDSALYFCASSVLREAFTDTQYFGPGTRLTVL.

The chain carries TRBV10-1 and TRBJ1-1; D unresolved. The CDR3 runs to 13 residues. The germline V gene has CDR1 WNHNN and CDR2 SYGVQD (reference sequence). V was cut by 3 bases and J by 0 bases, with 5 bases left in between. The CDR3 nucleotides read TGCGCCAGCAGTGATGGGTTGAACACTGAAGCTTTCTTT. Translated: CASSDGLNTEAFF.

V usage is TRBV11-3 and J usage is TRBJ2-1; D call uncertain. Germline CDR1 reads SGHNT; CDR2 reads YENEEA. V was pared by 5 bases and J by 4 bases, with 18 bases between. The CDR3 length is 16 residues. This chain's CDR3 is CASSPTRTAGYNEQFF. CDR3 nucleotide sequence: TGTGCCAGCAGCCCCACGCGGACCGCAGGTTACAATGAGCAGTTCTTC.

This clone was detected once. The same CDR3 is also encoded by other DNA sequences in this sample. The chain combines TRBV6-6 with TRBJ2-1, with 14 nucleotides matching TRBD2. Losses at the gene ends were 4 bases for V and 8 bases for J; bases not matched to a gene: 7. Per the germline V gene, CDR1 is MNHNY and CDR2 is SVGAGI (reference sequence). The CDR3 length is 16 residues. In DNA, the CDR3 is TGTGCCAGCAGTTCTTACCGACTAGCGGGAGGGGATGAGCAGTTCTTC. It is translated as CASSSYRLAGGDEQFF.